This note documents a single T cell receptor beta chain sequence. TCRdb's copy holds only in-frame clones and misses some; the assay was immunoSEQ multiplex PCR. The data hold approximately 58,000 clones, with around four fifths observed a single time. The data stem from a study of blood T cell repertoires in COVID-19. About the study: Researchers got acute and convalescent COVID-19 samples from the United States, Italy and Spain. T cells, B-cell-depleted T cells, or PBMCs supplied cDNA or gDNA.

V was pared by 2 bases and J by 5 bases, with 15 bases between. Germline V gives CDR1 LGHDT, CDR2 YNNKEL (reference sequence). This CDR3 has 16 amino acids. Sequenced material: peripheral blood. The sequence derives from a man in his 60s with COVID-19, enrolled during active disease. The chain couples TRBV3-1 (or the pseudogene TRBV3-2) to TRBJ1-4, with D hard to call. CDR3 sequence: CASSQPGILKNEKLFF. CDR3 in DNA: TGTGCCAGCAGCCAACCCGGGATTCTTAAAAATGAAAAACTGTTTTTT.